The rows below give T cell receptor beta chains drawn from one sample of a study of blood T cell repertoires in COVID-19. Generated by immunoSEQ multiplex PCR, the TCRdb table keeps only in-frame clones and is missing some. Found here are 200,000 to 300,000 clones, about 89% of them singletons; the top ten hold approximately 2.6%. Sequences were obtained from PBMCs or T cells enriched from blood (not recorded which). Every receptor here comes from a woman between 18 and 29 years old who had recovered from COVID-19. The CDR3 runs from the conserved cysteine through the conserved F or W. Fields, in order: clone size, V gene, D gene, J gene, CDR3 protein, CDR3 DNA. The D gene is left open where the match is weak. Some rows mark clone size as missing; the rest say once, few, many or name a class of expanded clone.

NA	TRBV28	NA	TRBJ1-4	CASSLIVGTTNEKLFF	TGTGCCAGCAGCCTGATCGTCGGGACAACTAATGAAAAACTGTTTTTT
NA	TRBV21-1	NA	TRBJ2-7	CASSKAERFSGEYEQYF	TGTGCCAGCAGCAAAGCGGAAAGGTTTTCAGGGGAGTACGAGCAGTACTTC
few	TRBV5-1	TRBD2	TRBJ2-1	CASSQGGLYNEQFF	TGCGCCAGCAGCCAGGGAGGGCTCTACAATGAGCAGTTCTTC
NA	TRBV5-1	TRBD2	TRBJ2-5	CASSPGLAGAYQETQYF	TGCGCCAGCAGCCCGGGACTAGCGGGGGCGTACCAAGAGACCCAGTACTTC
NA	TRBV19	NA	TRBJ1-2	CASVGGGGQDYGYTF	TGTGCCTCCGTAGGGGGGGGTGGTCAGGACTATGGCTACACCTTC
NA	TRBV9	NA	TRBJ2-2	CASSVDGAGELFF	TGTGCCAGCAGCGTAGACGGTGCTGGGGAGCTGTTTTTT
once	TRBV9	NA	TRBJ2-1	CASSVALPRRLNEQFF	TGTGCCAGCAGCGTAGCTCTACCTCGACGACTCAATGAGCAGTTCTTC
NA	TRBV5-1	TRBD1	TRBJ2-6	CASSFGTVGSLGANVLTF	TGCGCCAGCAGCTTCGGGACAGTAGGTTCTCTGGGGGCCAACGTCCTGACTTTC
NA	TRBV19	TRBD1	TRBJ1-5	CASSFRGPNQPQHF	TGTGCCAGTAGCTTCAGGGGGCCCAATCAGCCCCAGCATTTT
NA	TRBV5-8	NA	TRBJ2-1	CASSLRRGRQFF	TGTGCCAGCAGCTTGCGCAGGGGCCGACAGTTCTTC
NA	TRBV5-1	TRBD1	TRBJ1-1	CASSFGTGLDTEAFF	TGCGCCAGCAGCTTCGGGACAGGTTTAGACACTGAAGCTTTCTTT
NA	TRBV28	NA	TRBJ1-2	CASSFSGTQYGYTF	TGTGCCAGCAGTTTCTCCGGGACACAGTATGGCTACACCTTC
NA	TRBV7-8	TRBD1	TRBJ2-7	CASSGDRGGEQYF	TGTGCCAGCAGCGGTGACAGGGGTGGGGAGCAGTACTTC
NA	TRBV28	NA	TRBJ2-5	CASSLELHRPTRETQYF	TGTGCCAGCAGTTTGGAGCTTCACAGGCCGACTAGGGAGACCCAGTACTTC
once	TRBV10-1	NA	TRBJ2-7	CASASGIGEQYF	TGCGCCAGCGCCTCAGGGATCGGGGAGCAGTACTTC
once	TRBV11-3	TRBD2	TRBJ2-3	CASSLRLAGGTDTQYF	TGTGCCAGCAGCTTACGACTAGCGGGGGGCACAGATACGCAGTATTTT